This T cell receptor (beta chain) appears in the sequencing data of a study of T cell responses to AZD1222 COVID-19 vaccine. Germline-derived CDR1 and CDR2 are SGHVS and FQNEAQ. V was cut by 1 base and J by 0 bases, with 10 bases left in between. This CDR3 region has 16 residues. Study outcomes and limitations: An increase in Spike-specific TCR breadth and depth was observed after two AZD1222 doses.

Details on this clone: Its antigen is currently unknown.

The repertoire was sequenced with immunoSEQ multiplex PCR; TCRdb's copy has only in-frame clones and lacks some. Here the sample spans 150,000 to 200,000 clones, about 90% being singletons. The TCR was taken from an adult who received the AZD1222 COVID-19 vaccine. The source material was peripheral blood, sampled 28 days after the second AZD1222 dose. The chain carries TRBV7-8 and TRBJ1-5; D call uncertain. The CDR3 region has the DNA TGTGCCAGCAGCTTAGTTAACAGTTATAGCAATCAGCCCCAGCATTTT. It translates to CASSLVNSYSNQPQHF.